The T cell receptor beta chain described here comes from a study of human thymus T cells. The study's findings and limits: Seemingly biased V and J gene usage marked thymic and blood repertoires. Thymic repertoires overlap heavily among unrelated individuals, related research has reported.

Concerning this clone: Its antigen remains unidentified.

Profiling relied on immunoSEQ multiplex PCR, and the TCRdb table lists in-frame clones only, not all of them. The sample holds some 120,000 clones, just under 95% seen once. Corrective cardiac operations yielded the resected thymus tissue. Sequenced sample: thymus tissue. This clonotype was obtained from a boy under two years old with a congenital heart defect but otherwise immunologically healthy.

CDR3 protein: CASSVGASTDTQYF. In nucleotides, the CDR3 is TGCGCCAGCAGTGTTGGAGCGAGCACAGATACGCAGTATTTT. V gene TRBV10-1 combines with J gene TRBJ2-3; D uncertain. Trimming removed 4 bases at V and 0 bases at J, with 8 bases between. The CDR3 has 14 residues. Germline lookup yields CDR1 WNHNN and CDR2 SYGVQD (reference sequence).